The 10 T cell receptor beta chains listed next were all sequenced from one sample in a study of cytomegalovirus exposure and HLA in healthy donors. The PCR made use of 60 Vbeta and 13 Jbeta primers. Sequencing was performed with immunoSEQ multiplex PCR; in TCRdb, only in-frame clones are kept and a portion is missing. The table shows over 150,000 clones, with roughly 80% occurring only once. The sample comprised PBMCs. These receptors all stem from a boy aged 2-15 years in good health and CMV-seronegative.

J is TRBJ1-3 and V is TRBV10-1, with D unresolved. V gave up 0 bases and J gave up 5 bases, with 17 bases separating them. Germline assignment: CDR1 WNHNN and CDR2 SYGVQD (reference sequence). The CDR3 is 17 residues long. As DNA, the CDR3 is TGCGCCAGCAGTGAGTCGAGGGCCATCAACCTGAGAAACACCATATATTTT. Translation gives CASSESRAINLRNTIYF.

Note on this clone: Sequence at one end of the junction differs from germline and may be a read error. Different DNA sequences within this sample yield the same CDR3. V gene TRBV6-1 combines with J gene TRBJ1-1, with 7 bases identical to TRBD1. This CDR3 region has 14 residues. CDR1 MNHNS and CDR2 SASEGT come from the germline V gene. The CDR3 DNA reads TGTGCCAGCAGACCTTACAGGGGAAGTCATGAAGCCTTCTTT. It encodes CASRPYRGSHEAFF.

V is TRBV7-6 and J is TRBJ2-1, with TRBD2 as a possible D gene (6 bases). The germline gives CDR1 SGHVS, CDR2 FNYEAQ. The V and J ends lost 0 bases and 6 bases respectively, with 15 bases between them. The CDR3 totals 16 residues. The DNA of the CDR3 is TGTGCCAGCAGCTTAGCGGGAGGCCGCCCCCGCAATGAGCAGTTCTTC. Its translation: CASSLAGGRPRNEQFF. Filled out from reference TRBV7-6 and TRBJ2-1, the complete variable domain reads GAGVSQSPRYKVTKRGQDVALRCDPISGHVSLYWYRQALGQGPEFLTYFNYEAQQDKSGLPNDRFSAERPEGSISTLTIQRTEQRDSAMYRCASSLAGGRPRNEQFFGPGTRLTVL.

The chain is built from TRBV15 and TRBJ1-2; 8 bases map to TRBD1. Germline assignment: CDR1 LNHNV and CDR2 YYDKDF (reference sequence). The J segment lost 6 bases and the V segment lost 10 bases, leaving 7 bases of the junction unmatched. The CDR3 sequence is 12 residues long. The CDR3 loop is CAIPDREDGYTF. DNA for the CDR3: TGTGCCATCCCGGACAGGGAGGATGGCTACACCTTC. The full variable domain, in which reference TRBV15 and TRBJ1-2 provide the parts outside the CDR3, is DAMVIQNPRYQVTQFGKPVTLSCSQTLNHNVMYWYQQKSSQAPKLLFHYYDKDFNNEADTPDNFQSRRPNTSFCFLDIRSPGLGDTAMYLCAIPDREDGYTFGSGTRLTVV.

This clone was detected only a few times. The chain has TRBV2 and TRBJ2-7; 7 bases map to TRBD1. The CDR3 extends over 15 amino acids. Trimming cost V 8 bases and J 2 bases; bases outside gene matches: 12. In germline, CDR1 is SNHLY, CDR2 FYNNEI. In nucleotides, the CDR3 is TGTGCCAGCGACGCCTCCGGGACAGAGACCTACGAGCAGTACTTC. It codes for CASDASGTETYEQYF.

This chain connects TRBV6-5 to TRBJ1-1, with TRBD1 as a possible D gene (5 bases). Germline V gives CDR1 MNHEY, CDR2 SVGAGI. This CDR3 is built from 15 residues. V was trimmed by 4 bases and J by 4 bases, leaving 16 bases between them. CDR3 DNA sequence: TGTGCCAGCAGTTGGGGCGACACTTATGGCACTGAAGCTTTCTTT. Translated: CASSWGDTYGTEAFF.

V and J are TRBV27 and TRBJ2-2, with TRBD1 identical over 8 bases. This CDR3 is 14 amino acids long. Unmatched junction bases numbered 7, after V lost 11 bases and J lost 2 bases. Germline loops: CDR1 MNHEY, CDR2 SMNVEV (reference sequence). The CDR3 loop reads CAARQGINTGELFF. The DNA for the CDR3 is TGTGCCGCACGACAGGGGATCAACACCGGGGAGCTGTTTTTT.

V gene TRBV19 combines with J gene TRBJ1-1; D might be TRBD1 (6 bases). The CDR3 is 19 amino acids. Germline loops: CDR1 LNHDA, CDR2 SQIVND (reference sequence). The ends were cut back, 5 bases at V and 2 bases at J, with 27 bases in the middle. The CDR3 sequence is CASSSAREGGFSANTEAFF. Written as DNA, the CDR3 is TGTGCCAGTAGTTCGGCCAGGGAAGGGGGTTTTTCTGCCAACACTGAAGCTTTCTTT.

This clone was counted a single time. The V and J genes are TRBV28 and TRBJ2-1; 10 nucleotides agree with TRBD2. V was pared by 5 bases and J by 6 bases, with 13 bases of the junction left unmatched. The germline gives CDR1 MDHEN, CDR2 SYDVKM. CDR3 length equals 17 residues. The CDR3 region is CASSRITAGGPSNEQFF. The CDR3 DNA reads as TGTGCCAGCAGTCGGATTACAGCGGGAGGGCCTTCCAATGAGCAGTTCTTC.

This rearrangement joins TRBV2 to TRBJ2-1; 12 bases match TRBD2. The trim removed 6 bases at V and 4 bases at J, leaving 10 bases unmatched. This CDR3 region has 17 residues. Per germline, CDR1 SNHLY and CDR2 FYNNEI. CDR3 sequence (DNA): TGTGCCAGCAGAGGGACTAGCGGGCCAAAACGGTACAATGAGCAGTTCTTC. As protein: CASRGTSGPKRYNEQFF.